A selection of T cell receptor beta chains follows, all from one sample in a study of T-cell reconstitution after alpha-beta-depleted transplantation in children. TCRdb re-called the PCR reads through MiXCR, storing one row per CDR3 protein. This sample has approximately 300,000 distinct CDR3 sequences; around 7.1% occur once, and the top ten carry 9.1%. The sequenced sample was peripheral blood, obtained 360 days after TCRalphabeta/CD19-depleted stem cell transplant. Receptors were obtained from a female patient aged 2 to 10 who had a stem cell transplant for Fanconi anemia, so the T cells may come from the graft donor. The CDR3 runs from the conserved cysteine through the conserved F or W. A D gene is named only where the DNA matches it firmly. Clone size, where shown, is once, few, many, or a class for clones that have expanded.

size: -; V: TRBV5-1; J: TRBJ1-4; D: TRBD1; CDR3: CASSLDTGAGSEKLFF; DNA: TGCGCCAGCAGCTTGGACACAGGGGCGGGTAGTGAAAAACTGTTTTTT
size: many; V: TRBV5-1; J: TRBJ2-5; D: TRBD1; CDR3: CASSFTDRDQETQYF; DNA: TGCGCCAGCAGCTTTACGGACAGGGACCAAGAGACCCAGTACTTC
size: few; V: TRBV11-2; J: TRBJ1-2; D: -; CDR3: CASSSTGPHGYTF; DNA: TGTGCCAGCAGCTCCACAGGGCCCCATGGCTACACCTTC
size: few; V: TRBV4-3; J: TRBJ1-5; D: -; CDR3: CASSQDYRNQPQHF; DNA: TGCGCCAGCAGCCAAGATTACAGAAATCAGCCCCAGCATTTT
size: few; V: TRBV11-2; J: TRBJ1-6; D: -; CDR3: CASSLLPLSDSPLHF; DNA: TGTGCCAGCAGCTTACTCCCCTTAAGCGATTCACCCCTCCACTTT
size: many; V: TRBV9; J: TRBJ2-2; D: TRBD2; CDR3: CASSVAGGPTGELFF; DNA: TGTGCCAGCAGCGTAGCGGGGGGGCCAACCGGGGAGCTGTTTTTT
size: many; V: TRBV20-1; J: TRBJ2-3; D: TRBD2; CDR3: CSALRGLAGGQSTDTQYF; DNA: TGCAGTGCCCTGAGGGGACTAGCGGGGGGGCAAAGCACAGATACGCAGTATTTT
size: few; V: TRBV15; J: TRBJ1-4; D: TRBD1; CDR3: CATSRVPQGGEKLFF; DNA: TGTGCCACCAGCAGAGTACCGCAGGGGGGGGAAAAACTGTTTTTT
size: many; V: TRBV5-1; J: TRBJ2-2; D: -; CDR3: CASSRGTNTGELFF; DNA: TGCGCCAGCAGCCGTGGGACCAACACCGGGGAGCTGTTTTTT
size: many; V: TRBV18; J: TRBJ1-2; D: TRBD1; CDR3: CASSPGQGLVNYGYTF; DNA: TGTGCCAGCTCACCAGGACAGGGACTTGTAAACTATGGCTACACCTTC
size: many; V: TRBV20-1; J: TRBJ2-1; D: -; CDR3: CSARGTNQHEQFF; DNA: TGCAGTGCTAGAGGGACTAACCAACATGAGCAGTTCTTC
size: -; V: TRBV7-8; J: TRBJ2-3; D: TRBD2; CDR3: CASSLAWREVPDTQYF; DNA: TGTGCCAGCAGCTTAGCGTGGCGGGAGGTGCCAGATACGCAGTATTTT
size: -; V: TRBV25-1; J: TRBJ1-5; D: TRBD1; CDR3: CASSERGQGSNQPQHF; DNA: TGTGCCAGCAGTGAACGAGGACAGGGGAGCAATCAGCCCCAGCATTTT
size: -; V: TRBV2; J: TRBJ1-2; D: -; CDR3: CASSGTAYGYTF; DNA: TGTGCCAGCAGTGGAACAGCCTATGGCTACACCTTC
size: few; V: TRBV18; J: TRBJ1-5; D: -; CDR3: CASSRSPNSNQPQHF; DNA: TGTGCCAGCTCACGTTCCCCCAATAGCAATCAGCCCCAGCATTTT
size: -; V: TRBV18; J: TRBJ1-2; D: TRBD1; CDR3: CASSPTGLDRVNGYTF; DNA: TGTGCCAGCTCACCCACCGGACTCGACAGGGTGAATGGCTACACCTTC
size: many; V: TRBV28; J: TRBJ2-3; D: TRBD1; CDR3: CASSEDRARTDTQYF; DNA: TGTGCCAGCAGCGAAGACAGGGCGAGGACAGATACGCAGTATTTT
size: many; V: TRBV12-3/TRBV12-4; J: TRBJ1-1; D: -; CDR3: CASGAGGKWGAFF; DNA: TGTGCCAGCGGCGCCGGAGGGAAATGGGGAGCTTTCTTT
size: -; V: TRBV6-5; J: TRBJ1-1; D: -; CDR3: CASSYPSGGAFF; DNA: TGTGCCAGCAGTTATCCAAGTGGCGGAGCTTTCTTT
size: -; V: TRBV5-1; J: TRBJ1-3; D: -; CDR3: CASSLARGNTIYF; DNA: TGCGCCAGCAGCTTGGCACGAGGAAACACCATATATTTT
size: many; V: TRBV4-2; J: TRBJ1-1; D: -; CDR3: CASCGGRHLNTEAFF; DNA: TGTGCCAGCTGTGGGGGCAGACACTTGAACACTGAAGCTTTCTTT
size: many; V: TRBV5-7; J: TRBJ2-7; D: TRBD2; CDR3: CASAGLAVYEQYF; DNA: TGTGCCAGTGCGGGACTAGCGGTCTACGAGCAGTACTTC
size: many; V: TRBV10-3; J: TRBJ1-1; D: -; CDR3: CAITGDMNTEAFF; DNA: TGTGCCATCACCGGGGACATGAACACTGAAGCTTTCTTT
size: many; V: TRBV5-6; J: TRBJ2-1; D: TRBD2; CDR3: CASSLALTSGTHNEQFF; DNA: TGTGCCAGCAGCTTGGCGTTAACTAGCGGGACTCACAATGAGCAGTTCTTC
size: many; V: TRBV12-3/TRBV12-4; J: TRBJ2-5; D: -; CDR3: CAIRSRQETQYF; DNA: TGTGCCATCCGGAGTCGCCAAGAGACCCAGTACTTC
size: many; V: TRBV9; J: TRBJ2-3; D: -; CDR3: CASSETGTSTDTQYF; DNA: TGTGCCAGCTCCGAGACAGGGACTAGCACAGATACGCAGTATTTT
size: many; V: TRBV4-1; J: TRBJ2-7; D: -; CDR3: CASSQELATYEQYF; DNA: TGCGCCAGCAGCCAAGAACTTGCCACCTACGAGCAGTACTTC
size: many; V: TRBV4-2; J: TRBJ2-1; D: -; CDR3: CASSPGRGYNEQFF; DNA: TGTGCCAGCAGCCCGGGGCGTGGCTACAATGAGCAGTTCTTC
size: many; V: TRBV7-6; J: TRBJ1-1; D: -; CDR3: CASSLAYGGEAFF; DNA: TGTGCCAGCAGCTTAGCGTACGGGGGTGAAGCTTTCTTT
size: few; V: TRBV9; J: TRBJ1-3; D: -; CDR3: CASSVGGNSGNTIYF; DNA: TGTGCCAGCAGCGTAGGTGGAAACTCTGGAAACACCATATATTTT
size: -; V: TRBV7-2; J: TRBJ2-7; D: TRBD1; CDR3: CASGRPLGQAGFYEQYF; DNA: TGTGCCAGCGGACGGCCGCTTGGACAGGCCGGCTTCTACGAGCAGTACTTC
size: -; V: TRBV28; J: TRBJ1-2; D: TRBD1; CDR3: CASNNVDRGGYGYTF; DNA: TGTGCCAGCAATAACGTAGACAGGGGAGGCTATGGCTACACCTTC
size: many; V: TRBV5-1; J: TRBJ2-5; D: -; CDR3: CASSLDTGQETQYF; DNA: TGCGCCAGCAGCTTGGATACAGGGCAAGAGACCCAGTACTTC
size: many; V: TRBV12-3/TRBV12-4; J: TRBJ2-2; D: -; CDR3: CASSSSGTANTGELFF; DNA: TGTGCCAGCAGCTCATCCGGGACTGCGAACACCGGGGAGCTGTTTTTT
size: many; V: TRBV20-1; J: TRBJ1-5; D: -; CDR3: CSASAADSLNQPQHF; DNA: TGCAGTGCTTCGGCCGCCGACAGCTTAAATCAGCCCCAGCATTTT
size: few; V: TRBV18; J: TRBJ1-5; D: -; CDR3: CASSPSSIEPQHF; DNA: TGTGCCAGCTCACCATCAAGCATAGAGCCCCAGCATTTT
size: many; V: TRBV7-9; J: TRBJ2-7; D: -; CDR3: CASSLSPIEQYF; DNA: TGTGCCAGCAGCTTATCCCCTATCGAGCAGTACTTC
size: many; V: TRBV5-1; J: TRBJ1-2; D: -; CDR3: CASSLAPDYGYTF; DNA: TGCGCCAGCAGCTTGGCGCCCGACTATGGCTACACCTTC
size: -; V: TRBV29-1; J: TRBJ2-1; D: TRBD2; CDR3: CSVMGGGPVYNEQFF; DNA: TGCAGCGTGATGGGCGGGGGGCCGGTCTACAATGAGCAGTTCTTC
size: few; V: TRBV7-9; J: TRBJ2-2; D: TRBD2; CDR3: CASSAELAGGTGELFF; DNA: TGTGCCAGCAGCGCAGAACTAGCGGGAGGTACCGGGGAGCTGTTTTTT
size: many; V: TRBV12-3/TRBV12-4; J: TRBJ2-1; D: -; CDR3: CASTINSPQGRGEQFF; DNA: TGTGCCAGCACCATCAATTCGCCCCAGGGAAGGGGTGAGCAGTTCTTC
size: many; V: TRBV6-5; J: TRBJ2-3; D: -; CDR3: CASSPGHTQYF; DNA: TGTGCCAGCAGTCCTGGTCATACGCAGTATTTT
size: few; V: TRBV20-1; J: TRBJ2-3; D: TRBD2; CDR3: CSASHSGGPTSTDTQYF; DNA: TGCAGTGCTAGCCATAGCGGGGGGCCCACTAGCACAGATACGCAGTATTTT
size: many; V: TRBV6-9; J: TRBJ1-2; D: -; CDR3: CASSYAPGYTF; DNA: TGTGCCAGCAGTTATGCCCCTGGCTACACCTTC
size: -; V: TRBV6-1; J: TRBJ2-1; D: TRBD2; CDR3: CASRSLAGAYNEQFF; DNA: TGTGCCAGCAGGTCCCTAGCGGGAGCCTACAATGAGCAGTTCTTC
size: few; V: TRBV4-2; J: TRBJ2-7; D: -; CDR3: CASSQRKLYEQYF; DNA: TGTGCCAGCAGCCAACGCAAACTGTACGAGCAGTACTTC
size: many; V: TRBV29-1; J: TRBJ2-7; D: TRBD2; CDR3: CSVGGLGAYEQYF; DNA: TGCAGCGTTGGGGGACTAGGCGCCTACGAGCAGTACTTC
size: many; V: TRBV7-8; J: TRBJ2-1; D: -; CDR3: CASSLAGGGTYNEQFF; DNA: TGTGCCAGCAGCTTAGCGGGGGGCGGGACCTACAATGAGCAGTTCTTC
size: many; V: TRBV7-9; J: TRBJ2-1; D: TRBD1; CDR3: CASSRQGINYNEQFF; DNA: TGTGCCAGCAGCCGACAGGGGATCAACTACAATGAGCAGTTCTTC
size: -; V: TRBV20-1; J: TRBJ2-3; D: -; CDR3: CSPKVLSTDTQYF; DNA: TGCAGCCCTAAAGTACTTAGCACAGATACGCAGTATTTT
size: -; V: TRBV7-2; J: TRBJ1-5; D: -; CDR3: CATSPTGNQPQHF; DNA: TGTGCCACCAGCCCTACAGGGAATCAGCCCCAGCATTTT
size: few; V: TRBV28; J: TRBJ1-2; D: TRBD1; CDR3: CASRSTGGNYGYTF; DNA: TGTGCCAGCAGATCGACAGGGGGTAATTATGGCTACACCTTC
size: many; V: TRBV5-1; J: TRBJ1-6; D: -; CDR3: CASSLQDSHSPLHF; DNA: TGCGCCAGCAGCTTGCAGGACAGCCATTCACCCCTCCACTTT